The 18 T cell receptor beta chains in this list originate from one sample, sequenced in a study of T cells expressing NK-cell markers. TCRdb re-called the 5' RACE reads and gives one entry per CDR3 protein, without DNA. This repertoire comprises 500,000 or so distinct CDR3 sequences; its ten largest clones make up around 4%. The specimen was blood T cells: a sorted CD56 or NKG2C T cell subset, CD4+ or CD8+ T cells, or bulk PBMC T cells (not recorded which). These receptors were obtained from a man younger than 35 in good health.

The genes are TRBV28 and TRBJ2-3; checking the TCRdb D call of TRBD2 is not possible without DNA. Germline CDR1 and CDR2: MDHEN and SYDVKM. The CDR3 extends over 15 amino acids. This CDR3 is CASSSSGRNTDTQYF.

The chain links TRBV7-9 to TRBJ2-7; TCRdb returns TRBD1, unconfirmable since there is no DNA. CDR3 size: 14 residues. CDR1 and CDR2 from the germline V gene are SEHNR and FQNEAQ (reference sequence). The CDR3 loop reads CASSPGTLEPEQYF.

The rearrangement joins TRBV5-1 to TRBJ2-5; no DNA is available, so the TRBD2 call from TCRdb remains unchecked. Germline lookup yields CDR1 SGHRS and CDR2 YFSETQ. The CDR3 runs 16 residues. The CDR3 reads CASSAGLAGGRETQYF.

CDR3 residues: CASSSRRTSGKHNEQFF. The gene calls are TRBV7-9 and TRBJ2-1; TCRdb names TRBD2, which stays unverified in the absence of DNA. There are 17 residues in the CDR3. CDR1 SEHNR and CDR2 FQNEAQ come from the germline V gene (reference sequence). The full variable domain, rest sourced from reference TRBV7-9 and TRBJ2-1, is DTGVSQNPRHKITKRGQNVTFRCDPISEHNRLYWYRQTLGQGPEFLTYFQNEAQLEKSRLLSDRFSAERPKGSFSTLEIQRTEQGDSAMYLCASSSRRTSGKHNEQFFGPGTRLTVL.

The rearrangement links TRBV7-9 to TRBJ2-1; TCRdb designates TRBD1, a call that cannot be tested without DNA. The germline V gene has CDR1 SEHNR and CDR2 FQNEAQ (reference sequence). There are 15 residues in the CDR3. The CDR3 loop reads CASSLRRQREQEQFF. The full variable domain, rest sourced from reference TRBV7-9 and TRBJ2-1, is DTGVSQNPRHKITKRGQNVTFRCDPISEHNRLYWYRQTLGQGPEFLTYFQNEAQLEKSRLLSDRFSAERPKGSFSTLEIQRTEQGDSAMYLCASSLRRQREQEQFFGPGTRLTVL.

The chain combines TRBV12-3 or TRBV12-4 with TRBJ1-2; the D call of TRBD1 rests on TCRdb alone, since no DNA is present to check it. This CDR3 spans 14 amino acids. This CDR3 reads CASSLKSGVGGYTF.

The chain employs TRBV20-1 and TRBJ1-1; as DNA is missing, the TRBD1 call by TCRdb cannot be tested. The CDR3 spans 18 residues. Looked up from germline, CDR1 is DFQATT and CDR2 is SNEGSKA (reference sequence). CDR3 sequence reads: CSARDISGTQYEDTEAFF.

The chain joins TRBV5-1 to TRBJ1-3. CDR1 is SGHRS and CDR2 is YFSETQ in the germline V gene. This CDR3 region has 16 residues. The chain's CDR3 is CASSSGALAPGNTIYF.

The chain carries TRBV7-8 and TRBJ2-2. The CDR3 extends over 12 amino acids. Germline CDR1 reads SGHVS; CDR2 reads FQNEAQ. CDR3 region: CASSLDARELFF.

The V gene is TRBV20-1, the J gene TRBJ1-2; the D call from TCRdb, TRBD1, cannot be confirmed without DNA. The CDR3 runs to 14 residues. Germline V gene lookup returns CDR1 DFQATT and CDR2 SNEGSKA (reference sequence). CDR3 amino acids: CSAAMGQGALGYTF.

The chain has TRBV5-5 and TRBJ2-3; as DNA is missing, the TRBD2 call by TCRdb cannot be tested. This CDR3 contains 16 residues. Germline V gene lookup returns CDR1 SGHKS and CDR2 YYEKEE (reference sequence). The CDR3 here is CASSYRARGNTDTQYF.

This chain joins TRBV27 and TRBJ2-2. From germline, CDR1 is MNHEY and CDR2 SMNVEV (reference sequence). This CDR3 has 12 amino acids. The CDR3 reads CASSWSAGELFF.

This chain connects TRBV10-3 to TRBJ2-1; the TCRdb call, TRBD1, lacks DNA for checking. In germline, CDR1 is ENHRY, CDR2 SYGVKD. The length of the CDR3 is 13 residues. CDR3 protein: CAITDRAYNEQFF.

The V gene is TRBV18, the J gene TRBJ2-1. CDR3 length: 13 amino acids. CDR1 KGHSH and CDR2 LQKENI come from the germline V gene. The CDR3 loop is CASSRDNEGPGFF. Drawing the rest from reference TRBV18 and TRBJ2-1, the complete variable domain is NAGVMQNPRHLVRRRGQEARLRCSPMKGHSHVYWYRQLPEEGLKFMVYLQKENIIDESGMPKERFSAEFPKEGPSILRIQQVVRGDSAAYFCASSRDNEGPGFFGPGTRLTVL.

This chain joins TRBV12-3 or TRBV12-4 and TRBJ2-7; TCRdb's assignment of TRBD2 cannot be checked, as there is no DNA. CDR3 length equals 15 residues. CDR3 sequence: CASSPRGGRAYEQYF.

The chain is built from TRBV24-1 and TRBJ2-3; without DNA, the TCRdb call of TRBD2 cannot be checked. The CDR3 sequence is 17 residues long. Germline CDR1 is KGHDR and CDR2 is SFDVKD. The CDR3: CATSDSRTSGATDTQYF.

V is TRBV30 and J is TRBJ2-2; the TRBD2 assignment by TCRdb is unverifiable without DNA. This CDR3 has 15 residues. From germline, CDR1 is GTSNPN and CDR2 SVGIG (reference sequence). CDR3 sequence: CAWSVLGLYTGELFF.

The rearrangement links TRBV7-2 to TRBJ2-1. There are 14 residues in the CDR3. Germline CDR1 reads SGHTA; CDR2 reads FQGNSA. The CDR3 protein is CASSLSSLYNEQFF.